The clone carrying this T cell receptor beta chain was found a few times. TCRdb re-analysed the RACE reads in MiXCR, keeping a single row per CDR3 protein. The sample lists some 330,000 distinct CDR3 sequences, about 5% seen once, with over 7% in the top ten. Described time point: pre-sensitization, week 0. Sample treatment: therapeutic diphenylcyclopropenone sensitization with weekly scalp DPC. These data are taken from a study of human T cells and chemical hapten exposure. The CDR3 is 14 residues long. In germline, CDR1 is MNHEY, CDR2 SVGAGI. V was trimmed by 5 bases and J by 3 bases, leaving 11 bases between them.

The source of this sequence is a woman in her late teens or twenties with alopecia areata. Some clones in this sample may be carry-over from other donors' samples. The chain recombines TRBV6-5 with TRBJ1-5, with a possible D match to TRBD1 (6 bases). Specimen: whole blood, collected in connection with sensitization to the hapten diphenylcyclopropenone (DPC). Here the CDR3 reads CASSRQAFNQPQHF. The CDR3 DNA sequence: TGTGCCAGCAGTAGACAGGCCTTCAATCAGCCCCAGCATTTT.